The 12 T cell receptor beta chains given below trace back to one sample, sequenced in a study of T cells in Graves' hyperthyroidism and ophthalmopathy. There were TCR beta CDR3 regions amplified from RNA transcripts. The HTBI primer set drove a first-round RT-PCR of the TCR CDR3. TCRdb used MiXCR to reprocess the multiplex PCR reads, holding one entry per CDR3 protein. The data hold 350,000 to 450,000 distinct CDR3 sequences, with 11% to 15% observed a single time. Sequencing input: blood. These receptor sequences come from a man aged 50 to 60 with Graves' ophthalmopathy.

This clonotype has just a few counts. This chain links TRBV27 with TRBJ2-7; D remains unclear. The CDR3 consists of 13 residues. Trimming left V 8 bases short and J 0 bases short, with 11 bases between. Germline CDR1 MNHEY, CDR2 SMNVEV (reference sequence). The CDR3 DNA reads TGTGCCAGCCCCCAAACTAACTCCTACGAGCAGTACTTC. Its translation: CASPQTNSYEQYF.

The chain carries TRBV6-1 and TRBJ2-1, with D perhaps matching TRBD2 (6 bases). This CDR3 spans 12 amino acids. The V gene lost 6 bases and the J gene lost 15 bases, with 18 bases spanning the gap. Germline V CDR1 and CDR2: MNHNS, SASEGT. CDR3 residues: CASRRVDYFGFF. Written as DNA, the CDR3 is TGTGCCAGCAGGAGGGTGGACTACTTCGGGTTCTTC.

This clonotype was seen many times. The chain links TRBV18 to TRBJ1-4, with D unclear. Germline CDR1 KGHSH, CDR2 LQKENI. V was trimmed by 6 bases and J by 5 bases, leaving 13 bases between them. The CDR3 consists of 14 residues. CDR3 sequence reads: CASSRPRINEKLFF. The CDR3, as DNA: TGTGCCAGCTCCCGACCTCGGATCAATGAAAAACTGTTTTTT. The complete variable domain, with remaining parts taken from reference TRBV18 and TRBJ1-4, reads NAGVMQNPRHLVRRRGQEARLRCSPMKGHSHVYWYRQLPEEGLKFMVYLQKENIIDESGMPKERFSAEFPKEGPSILRIQQVVRGDSAAYFCASSRPRINEKLFFGSGTQLSVL.

This clonotype was detected ten times or more. The chain has TRBV11-2 and TRBJ1-3; D is unresolved. Trimming pared 2 bases from V and 2 bases from J, leaving 7 bases between. Germline CDR1 SGHAT, CDR2 FQNNGV. This CDR3 spans 14 amino acids. The CDR3 protein is CASSLRSAGNTIYF. The CDR3 coding sequence is TGTGCCAGCAGCTTAAGGTCGGCTGGAAACACCATATATTTT.

This clonotype was found many times. The rearrangement uses TRBV3-1 and TRBJ1-2; D is undetermined. The CDR3 has 16 amino acids. Germline CDR1 LGHDT, CDR2 YNNKEL (reference sequence). V dropped 6 bases and J dropped 0 bases, with 17 bases sitting between them. The CDR3, as DNA: TGTGCCAGCAGAGTGGAGGCAGGCCCCTCTAACTATGGCTACACCTTC. It specifies CASRVEAGPSNYGYTF.

This clonotype was seen repeatedly, ten times or more. J is TRBJ2-2 and V is TRBV6-1; 7 nucleotides line up with TRBD2. Germline values: CDR1 MNHNS, CDR2 SASEGT. This CDR3 contains 15 residues. The J segment lost 5 bases and the V segment lost 6 bases, leaving 9 bases of the junction unmatched. The CDR3 DNA follows: TGTGCCAGCAGGAGGGAGGGCGATAGTACCGGGGAGCTGTTTTTT. It encodes CASRREGDSTGELFF.

This clonotype has a count of ten or more. V usage is TRBV20-1 and J usage is TRBJ2-7; possible D gene TRBD1, 6 bases. Trimming left V 6 bases short and J 5 bases short, with 17 bases between. This CDR3 is 13 amino acids long. The germline gives CDR1 DFQATT, CDR2 SNEGSKA (reference sequence). CDR3 bases: TGCAGTGCCAAGGGGCAGGGGATCCACGAGCAGTACTTC. Translated, it gives CSAKGQGIHEQYF.

This clonotype was counted many times. J is TRBJ1-1 and V is TRBV7-9; D is unclear. The germline V gene has CDR1 SEHNR and CDR2 FQNEAQ (reference sequence). The CDR3 sequence is 14 residues long. Trimming shortened V by 1 base and J by 6 bases, and 12 bases separated the two germline ends. In DNA, the CDR3 is TGTGCCAGCAGCTTAGATGGACGGGCCGCTGAAGCTTTCTTT. This translates into CASSLDGRAAEAFF.

This clonotype was recorded many times. The CDR3 sequence: CASSYSRAGSHPSEQFF. CDR3 nucleotide sequence: TGTGCCAGCAGTTACTCCCGAGCGGGCTCCCACCCATCTGAGCAGTTCTTC. The chain is built from TRBV6-6 and TRBJ2-1; weak D call: TRBD2 (6 bases). Trimming took off 0 bases at V and 9 bases at J, with 21 bases between the two ends. This CDR3 spans 17 amino acids. Germline assignment: CDR1 MNHNY and CDR2 SVGAGI (reference sequence).

The chain recombines TRBV6-5 with TRBJ2-5; tentatively, D is TRBD2 (6 bases). Germline values: CDR1 MNHEY, CDR2 SVGAGI. V lost 0 bases, J lost 4 bases, and 12 bases lay in between. This CDR3 comprises 15 residues. CDR3 amino acids: CASSYSTGVRETQYF. The CDR3 DNA sequence: TGTGCCAGCAGTTACTCGACGGGGGTGAGAGAGACCCAGTACTTC.

In its sample, this clonotype was seen many times. V gene TRBV6-1 combines with J gene TRBJ2-3, with a possible D match to TRBD2 (6 bases). Between the trimmed V and J ends, which lost 8 bases and 4 bases, there was a span of 16 bases. This CDR3 is built from 14 residues. The germline V gene encodes CDR1 MNHNS and CDR2 SASEGT. DNA of the CDR3: TGTGCCAGCCTCCGGGAGAAGAGGGCAGATACGCAGTATTTT. It translates to CASLREKRADTQYF.

This clonotype was found many times. The chain couples TRBV30 to TRBJ2-7, with TRBD2 matching 8 bases. From germline, CDR1 is GTSNPN and CDR2 SVGIG (reference sequence). The trim removed 1 base at V and 6 bases at J, leaving 11 bases unmatched. The CDR3 loop spans 15 amino acids. The CDR3 sequence: CAWSATRGRSVEQYF. The CDR3 DNA sequence: TGTGCCTGGAGTGCTACCCGCGGGAGGTCCGTCGAGCAGTACTTC. The complete variable domain, with remaining parts taken from reference TRBV30 and TRBJ2-7, reads SQTIHQWPATLVQPVGSPLSLECTVEGTSNPNLYWYRQAAGRGLQLLFYSVGIGQISSEVPQNLSASRPQDRQFILSSKKLLLSDSGFYLCAWSATRGRSVEQYFGPGTRLTVT.